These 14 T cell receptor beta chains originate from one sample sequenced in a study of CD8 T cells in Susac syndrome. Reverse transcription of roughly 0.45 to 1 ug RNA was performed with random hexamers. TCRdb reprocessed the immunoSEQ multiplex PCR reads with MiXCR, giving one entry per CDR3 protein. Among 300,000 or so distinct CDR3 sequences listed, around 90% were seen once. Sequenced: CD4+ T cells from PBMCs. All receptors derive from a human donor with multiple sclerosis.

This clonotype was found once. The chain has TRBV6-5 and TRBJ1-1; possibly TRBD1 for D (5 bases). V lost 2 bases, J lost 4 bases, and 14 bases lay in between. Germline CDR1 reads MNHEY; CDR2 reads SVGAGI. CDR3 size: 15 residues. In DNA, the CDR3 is TGTGCCAGCAGTTACCGCAGGGAGGAGGGCACTGAAGCTTTCTTT. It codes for CASSYRREEGTEAFF.

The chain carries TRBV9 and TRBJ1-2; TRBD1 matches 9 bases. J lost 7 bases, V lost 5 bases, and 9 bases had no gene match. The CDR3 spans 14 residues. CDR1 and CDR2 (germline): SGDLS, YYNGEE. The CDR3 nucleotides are TGTGCCAGCAGACCTGTTACAGGGGGCACTGGCTACACCTTC. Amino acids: CASRPVTGGTGYTF.

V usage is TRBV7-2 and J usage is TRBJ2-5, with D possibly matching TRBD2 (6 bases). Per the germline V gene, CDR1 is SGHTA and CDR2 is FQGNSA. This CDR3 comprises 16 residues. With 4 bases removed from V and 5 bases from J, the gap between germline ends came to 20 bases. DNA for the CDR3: TGTGCCAGCAGCTCAAGGAATGGGGGGAGTGAGGAGACCCAGTACTTC. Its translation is CASSSRNGGSEETQYF. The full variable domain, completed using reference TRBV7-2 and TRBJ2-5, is GAGVSQSPSNKVTEKGKDVELRCDPISGHTALYWYRQSLGQGLEFLIYFQGNSAPDKSGLPSDRFSAERTGGSVSTLTIQRTQQEDSAVYLCASSSRNGGSEETQYFGPGTRLLVL.

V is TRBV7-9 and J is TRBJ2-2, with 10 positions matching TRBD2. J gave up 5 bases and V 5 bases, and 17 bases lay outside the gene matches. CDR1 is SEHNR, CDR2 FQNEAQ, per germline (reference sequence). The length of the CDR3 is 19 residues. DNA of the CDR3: TGTGCCAGCAGCCTGCCGGGACTAGCGACCCGAGAGAAAACCGGGGAGCTGTTTTTT. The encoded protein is CASSLPGLATREKTGELFF. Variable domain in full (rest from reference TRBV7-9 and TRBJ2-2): DTGVSQNPRHKITKRGQNVTFRCDPISEHNRLYWYRQTLGQGPEFLTYFQNEAQLEKSRLLSDRFSAERPKGSFSTLEIQRTEQGDSAMYLCASSLPGLATREKTGELFFGEGSRLTVL.

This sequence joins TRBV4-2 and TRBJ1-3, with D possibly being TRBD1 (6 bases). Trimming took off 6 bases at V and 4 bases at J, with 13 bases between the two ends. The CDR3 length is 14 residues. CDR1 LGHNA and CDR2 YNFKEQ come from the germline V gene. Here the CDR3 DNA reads TGTGCCAGCAGTCAGTGGACAGACGGAAACACCATATATTTT. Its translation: CASSQWTDGNTIYF.

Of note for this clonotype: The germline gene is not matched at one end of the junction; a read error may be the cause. CDR3: CASSSYSGGQETQYF. The CDR3 DNA sequence: TGTGCTAGCAGCTCCTACAGCGGGGGCCAAGAGACCCAGTACTTC. This chain uses TRBV7-7 with TRBJ2-5; 8 bases align to TRBD2. Per germline, CDR1 SSHAT and CDR2 FNYEAQ (reference sequence). CDR3 length equals 15 residues.

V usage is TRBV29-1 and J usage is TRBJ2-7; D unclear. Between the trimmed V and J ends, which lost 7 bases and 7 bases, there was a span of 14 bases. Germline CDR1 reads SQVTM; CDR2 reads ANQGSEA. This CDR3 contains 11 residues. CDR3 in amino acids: CSAGLLKEQYF. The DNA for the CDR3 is TGCAGCGCGGGCCTGCTAAAAGAGCAGTACTTC.

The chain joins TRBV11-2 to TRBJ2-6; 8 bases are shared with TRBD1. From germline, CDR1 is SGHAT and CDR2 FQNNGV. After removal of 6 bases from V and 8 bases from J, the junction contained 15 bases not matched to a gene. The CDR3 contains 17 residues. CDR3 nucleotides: TGTGCCAGCAGAGACCCAGGGGGCCCACCGGGCTCCAACGTCCTGACTTTC. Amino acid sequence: CASRDPGGPPGSNVLTF.

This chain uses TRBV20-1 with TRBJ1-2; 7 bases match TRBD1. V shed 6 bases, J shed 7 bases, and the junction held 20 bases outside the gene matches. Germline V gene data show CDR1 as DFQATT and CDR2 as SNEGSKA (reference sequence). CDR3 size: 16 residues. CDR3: CSARARAGDQGGGYTF. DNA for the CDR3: TGCAGTGCCCGAGCAAGGGCAGGGGATCAGGGGGGTGGCTACACCTTC.

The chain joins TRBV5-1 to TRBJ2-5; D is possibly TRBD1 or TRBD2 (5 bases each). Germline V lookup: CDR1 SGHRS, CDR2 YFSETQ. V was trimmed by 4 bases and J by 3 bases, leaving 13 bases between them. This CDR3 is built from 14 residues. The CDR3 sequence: CASSDPGREETQYF. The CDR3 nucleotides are TGCGCCAGCAGCGACCCGGGGCGCGAAGAGACCCAGTACTTC. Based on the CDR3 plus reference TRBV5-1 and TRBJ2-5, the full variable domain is KAGVTQTPRYLIKTRGQQVTLSCSPISGHRSVSWYQQTPGQGLQFLFEYFSETQRNKGNFPGRFSGRQFSNSRSEMNVSTLELGDSALYLCASSDPGREETQYFGPGTRLLVL.

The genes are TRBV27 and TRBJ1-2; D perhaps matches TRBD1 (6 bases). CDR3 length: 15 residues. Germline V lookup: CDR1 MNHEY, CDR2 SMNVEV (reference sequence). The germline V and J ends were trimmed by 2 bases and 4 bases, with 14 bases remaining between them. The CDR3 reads CASSLTGRDAYGYTF. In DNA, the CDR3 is TGTGCCAGCAGTTTAACAGGGAGGGACGCCTATGGCTACACCTTC.

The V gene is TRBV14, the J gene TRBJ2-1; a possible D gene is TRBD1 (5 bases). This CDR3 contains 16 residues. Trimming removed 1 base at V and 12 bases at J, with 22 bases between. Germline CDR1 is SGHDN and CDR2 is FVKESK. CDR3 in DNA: TGTGCCAGCAGCCAAGGGCTAGGGGTGTCAAAACCGGCGCAGTTCTTC. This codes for CASSQGLGVSKPAQFF.

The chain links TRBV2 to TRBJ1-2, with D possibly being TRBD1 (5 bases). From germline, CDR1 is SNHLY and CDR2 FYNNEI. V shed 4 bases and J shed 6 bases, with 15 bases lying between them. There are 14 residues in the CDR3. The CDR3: CASSGSIQGHGYTF. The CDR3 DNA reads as TGTGCCAGCAGTGGTAGTATCCAGGGACATGGCTACACCTTC.

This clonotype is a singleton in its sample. This chain's CDR3 is CASSQSSETPQFF. DNA for the CDR3: TGTGCCAGCAGCCAAAGCTCCGAGACGCCGCAGTTCTTC. The rearrangement uses TRBV7-3 and TRBJ2-1; D call uncertain. V lost 5 bases and J lost 12, with 17 bases in between. Germline V gene lookup returns CDR1 SGHTA and CDR2 FQGTGA. The CDR3 loop spans 13 amino acids.